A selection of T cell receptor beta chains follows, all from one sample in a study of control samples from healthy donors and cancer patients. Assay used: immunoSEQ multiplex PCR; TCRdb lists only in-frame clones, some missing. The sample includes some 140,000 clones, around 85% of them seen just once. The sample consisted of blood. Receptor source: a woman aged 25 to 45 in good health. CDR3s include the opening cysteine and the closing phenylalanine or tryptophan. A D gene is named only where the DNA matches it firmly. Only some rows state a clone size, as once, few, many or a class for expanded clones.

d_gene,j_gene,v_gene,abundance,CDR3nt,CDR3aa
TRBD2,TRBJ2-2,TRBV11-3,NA,TGTGCCAGCAGCCCAGGACTAGCGGGAGTGGCCGGGGAGCTGTTTTTT,CASSPGLAGVAGELFF
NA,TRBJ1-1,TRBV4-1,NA,TGCGCCAGCAGCCAGAGACTCCCGGCGGTCACTGAAGCTTTCTTT,CASSQRLPAVTEAFF
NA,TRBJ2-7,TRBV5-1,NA,TGCGCCAGCAGCTTGACGACATCGAGTGGGGACGAGCAGTACTTC,CASSLTTSSGDEQYF
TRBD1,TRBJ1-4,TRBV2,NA,TGTGCCAGCAGCCCTGACAGGGTGGGGATTAATGAAAAACTGTTTTTT,CASSPDRVGINEKLFF
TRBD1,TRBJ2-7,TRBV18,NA,TGTGCCAGCTCACCACAACAAAGTGGGACAGTCAGCGAGCAGTACTTC,CASSPQQSGTVSEQYF
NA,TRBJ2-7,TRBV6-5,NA,TGTGCCAGCCTGGACTGGTCGGGCGAGCAGTACTTC,CASLDWSGEQYF
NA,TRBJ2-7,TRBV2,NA,TGTGCCAGCGGCGGTAGCTCCTACGAGCAGTACTTC,CASGGSSYEQYF
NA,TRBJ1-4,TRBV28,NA,TGTGCCAGCAGTTTATCGTCGGGCCGAAAACTGTTTTTT,CASSLSSGRKLFF
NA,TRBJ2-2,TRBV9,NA,TGTGCCAGCTCCTTGGCCGGGGAGCTGTTTTTT,CASSLAGELFF
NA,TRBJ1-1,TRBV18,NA,TGTGCCAGCTCACCCAGTGGGGGATTCACTGAAGCTTTCTTT,CASSPSGGFTEAFF
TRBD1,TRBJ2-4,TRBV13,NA,TGTGCCAGCAGTTCGAACCAGGGGGACCTAGCCAAAAACATTCAGTACTTC,CASSSNQGDLAKNIQYF
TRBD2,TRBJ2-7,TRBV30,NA,TGTGCCTGGGGTAGCGGGGCGAGCTCCTACGAGCAGTACTTC,CAWGSGASSYEQYF
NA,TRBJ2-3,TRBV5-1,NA,TGCGCCTCAGCGGGTAAATTAGGCACAGATACGCAGTATTTT,CASAGKLGTDTQYF
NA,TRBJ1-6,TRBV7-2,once,TGTGCCAGCAGCTTAGGGGGCCCGGAGGGTTCACCCCTCCACTTT,CASSLGGPEGSPLHF
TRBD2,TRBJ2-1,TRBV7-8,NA,TGTGCCAGCAGCTCAGGACTAGCGGGAGGCTGGGAGCAGTTCTTC,CASSSGLAGGWEQFF
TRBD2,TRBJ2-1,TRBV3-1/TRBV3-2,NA,TGTGCCAGCAGGCGGACTAGCGGGAAAAATGAGCAGTTCTTC,CASRRTSGKNEQFF
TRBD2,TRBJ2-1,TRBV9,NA,TGTGCCAGCAGCGGAGGGACTAGCGGGCTGTACAATGAGCAGTTCTTC,CASSGGTSGLYNEQFF
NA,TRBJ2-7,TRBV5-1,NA,TGCGCCAGCAGCTTGGATTCGACCACATACGAGCAGTACTTC,CASSLDSTTYEQYF
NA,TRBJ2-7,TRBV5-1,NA,TGCGCCAGCAGCCCCCAGCTTGACTACGAGCAGTACTTC,CASSPQLDYEQYF
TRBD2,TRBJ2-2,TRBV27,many,TGTGCCAGCAGTTTGACTAGCGGGAATCCCACCGGGGAGCTGTTTTTT,CASSLTSGNPTGELFF
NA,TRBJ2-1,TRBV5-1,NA,TGCGCCAGCAGCCTAGGCGGAGGTGATGAGCAGTTCTTC,CASSLGGGDEQFF
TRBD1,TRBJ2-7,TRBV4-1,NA,TGCGCCAGCAGCCAAGATCGTGTCGGAGGGACAGGGTCCTACGAGCAGTACTTC,CASSQDRVGGTGSYEQYF
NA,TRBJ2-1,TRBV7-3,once,TGTGCCAGCAGCCCCCTTGGCGGGTCCTACAATGAGCAGTTCTTC,CASSPLGGSYNEQFF
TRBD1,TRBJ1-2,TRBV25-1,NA,TGTGCCAGCAGCAGGGGGCAAAACTATGGCTACACCTTC,CASSRGQNYGYTF